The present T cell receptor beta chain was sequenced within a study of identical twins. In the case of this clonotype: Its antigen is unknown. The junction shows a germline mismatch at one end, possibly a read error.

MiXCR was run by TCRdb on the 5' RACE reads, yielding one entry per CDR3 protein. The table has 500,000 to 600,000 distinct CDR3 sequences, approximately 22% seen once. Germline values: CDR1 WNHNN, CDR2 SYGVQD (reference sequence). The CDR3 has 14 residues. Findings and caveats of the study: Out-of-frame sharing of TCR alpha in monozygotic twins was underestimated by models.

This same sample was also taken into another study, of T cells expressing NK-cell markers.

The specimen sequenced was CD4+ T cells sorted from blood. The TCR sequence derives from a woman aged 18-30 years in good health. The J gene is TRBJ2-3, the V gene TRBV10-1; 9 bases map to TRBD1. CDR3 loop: CASSETGGTDTQSF. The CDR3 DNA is TGCGCCAGCAGTGAGACAGGGGGCACAGATACGCAGTCTTTT.